Below are 25 T cell receptor beta chains sequenced from a single sample in a study of spatial heterogeneity in lung cancer. Study-wide results and limits: Expanded intratumoral alpha and beta TCR counts tracked tumor mutation counts.

These receptors have no identified antigens. TCRdb re-analysed the 5' RACE reads in MiXCR, keeping a single row per CDR3 protein. This sample carries around 8,600 distinct CDR3 sequences, approximately 7% of them seen once, and the ten largest clones take roughly a sixth. Described time point: sample taken at primary tumor resection. The input for sequencing was lung tumor tissue, taken at surgery. These receptors all stem from a female donor with early-stage non-small cell lung cancer.

With regard to this clonotype: One junction end does not reproduce the germline sequence, and a read error may be involved. Found in a library prepared for alpha chains, this beta chain is an off-target read, and its abundance has little meaning. The chain joins TRBV6-6 to TRBJ2-7, with 10 bases fitting TRBD2. The CDR3 runs 19 residues. Germline CDR1 and CDR2: MNHNY and SVGAGI (reference sequence). This CDR3 reads CASSYGQGTSGTPSNEQYF. CDR3 nucleotide sequence: TGTGCCAGCAGTTACGGACAGGGAACTAGCGGGACCCCCTCCAACGAGCAGTACTTC.

Concerning this clonotype: Within a library made for alpha chains, this beta chain is off target, and its count is uninformative. The rearrangement uses TRBV6-1 and TRBJ2-3; D is ambiguous. Germline V gene lookup returns CDR1 MNHNS and CDR2 SASEGT. The ends were cut back, 2 bases at V and 5 bases at J, with 5 bases in the middle. CDR3 length: 12 amino acids. The CDR3 is CASSELGDTQYF. The CDR3 nucleotides read TGTGCCAGCAGTGAACTAGGAGATACGCAGTATTTT.

This clonotype showed up many times. This beta chain is a stray sequence in a library constructed for alpha chains; its clone size is not meaningful. J is TRBJ1-6 and V is TRBV10-3; 8 bases fit TRBD1. Looked up from germline, CDR1 is ENHRY and CDR2 is SYGVKD. This CDR3 spans 14 amino acids. The V gene end was trimmed by 7 bases and the J gene end by 9 bases; junction bases not matched to a gene: 8. The CDR3 nucleotides read TGTGCCATCACGAAGGACAGGGATGTTTCACCCCTCCACTTT. Amino acid sequence: CAITKDRDVSPLHF.

Details on this clonotype: This beta chain is a stray sequence in a library constructed for alpha chains; its clone size is not meaningful. The chain joins TRBV3-1 to TRBJ2-3; D not certain. The CDR3 covers 14 residues. Trimming removed 1 base at V and 5 bases at J, with 10 bases between. Germline-derived CDR1 and CDR2 are LGHDT and YNNKEL (reference sequence). The CDR3 DNA sequence: TGTGCCAGCAGCCAAGGGACCATTAAAGATACGCAGTATTTT. It translates to CASSQGTIKDTQYF.

At least ten counts were recorded for this clonotype. For a library built for alpha chains, this beta chain is a stray read; little rests on its size. The chain combines TRBV5-1 with TRBJ2-7; the D is unclear. Trimming took off 4 bases at V and 0 bases at J, with 11 bases between the two ends. The CDR3 spans 14 residues. Germline assignment: CDR1 SGHRS and CDR2 YFSETQ. This chain's CDR3 is CASSPGPRSYEQYF. CDR3 nucleotide sequence: TGCGCCAGCAGCCCGGGCCCGCGCTCCTACGAGCAGTACTTC.

This clonotype is medium-sized by share. This beta chain represents an off-target read in a library built for alpha chains; its size is of limited meaning. The V call is TRBV5-1, the J call TRBJ2-7; either TRBD1 or TRBD2 may supply D (5 bases each). This CDR3 spans 12 amino acids. Germline lookup yields CDR1 SGHRS and CDR2 YFSETQ. Deletions cut 4 bases from V and 9 bases from J, with 14 bases between. CDR3 residues: CASSGDPGGQYF. CDR3 in DNA: TGCGCCAGCAGCGGGGACCCCGGCGGGCAGTACTTC.

In its sample, this clonotype is medium-sized. This beta chain is an off-target read within a library intended for alpha chains, so its frequency means little. The chain is built from TRBV12-3 or TRBV12-4 and TRBJ2-3; possibly TRBD1 for D (6 bases). V was pared by 5 bases and J by 10 bases, with 13 bases between. This CDR3 contains 12 residues. CDR3: CASSRRQEPQYF. The CDR3 DNA follows: TGTGCCAGCAGTCGGCGACAGGAACCGCAGTATTTT.

This clonotype has ten or more counts. Because this beta chain is a stray read in a library intended to capture alpha chains, its abundance should not be given much weight. This chain uses TRBV5-5 with TRBJ2-1, with 8 bases that match TRBD1. This CDR3 comprises 15 residues. Trimming cost V 1 base and J 8 bases; bases outside gene matches: 8. The V gene's germline CDR1 is SGHKS and CDR2 YYEKEE (reference sequence). This CDR3 reads CASSLLPRGQDEQFF. The CDR3 coding sequence is TGTGCCAGCAGCTTGCTCCCCAGGGGGCAGGATGAGCAGTTCTTC.

This clonotype occurred a few times. Since it is a stray read in a library aimed at alpha chains, this beta chain has a size that is not meaningful. The V and J genes are TRBV9 and TRBJ2-7; 8 bases align to TRBD1. The CDR3 runs 14 residues. Germline assignment: CDR1 SGDLS and CDR2 YYNGEE. The junction had 5 bases not matched to a gene; V was cut back by 3 bases and J by 3 bases. As DNA, the CDR3 is TGTGCCAGCAGCGGAGGACAGGGAAGCTACGAGCAGTACTTC. Residues: CASSGGQGSYEQYF.

This clonotype was counted ten times or more. A library prepared for alpha chains yielded this beta chain as an off-target read; its size is of little meaning. The chain uses TRBV12-3 or TRBV12-4 and TRBJ1-5; no clear D gene. Trimming cost V 6 bases and J 13 bases, with 16 bases left between them. This CDR3 contains 12 residues. The CDR3 DNA reads TGTGCCAGCAGAGTAAGATTCAGCCCTCAGCATTTT. Translation: CASRVRFSPQHF.

By share, this clonotype counts as medium-sized. Found in a library prepared for alpha chains, this beta chain is an off-target read, and its abundance has little meaning. The chain uses TRBV28 and TRBJ2-7, with a possible D match to TRBD2 (5 bases). Germline V gene lookup returns CDR1 MDHEN and CDR2 SYDVKM. The CDR3 sequence is 15 residues long. The germline V and J ends were trimmed by 4 bases and 2 bases, with 15 bases remaining between them. CDR3 nucleotide sequence: TGTGCCAGCAGTTCGATCGCTAAGCGGACCTACGAGCAGTACTTC. This codes for CASSSIAKRTYEQYF.

This clonotype was seen at least ten times. With the library built for alpha chains, this beta chain is off target and its frequency is not meaningful. This sequence joins TRBV27 and TRBJ2-7; a weak D match, TRBD2 (5 bases). The V end lost 3 bases, the J end lost 4 bases, and 16 bases lay between the germline ends. The CDR3 extends over 15 amino acids. CDR1 and CDR2 from the germline V gene are MNHEY and SMNVEV (reference sequence). The CDR3 nucleotides are TGTGCCAGCAGTTTGGGCGGGCTGCTGGGGTACGAGCAGTACTTC. It encodes CASSLGGLLGYEQYF.

This clonotype is termed medium-sized. Little can be read into the size of this beta chain, an off-target read in a library designed for alpha chains. This rearrangement joins TRBV5-1 to TRBJ2-1, with no clear D. Germline V lookup: CDR1 SGHRS, CDR2 YFSETQ. The CDR3 has 15 amino acids. Trimming removed 1 base from V and 9 bases from J, with 17 bases in between. The CDR3 DNA reads as TGCGCCAGCAGCTTGTGGAACCTCGTGTCCGGTGAGCAGTTCTTC. As protein: CASSLWNLVSGEQFF.

A remark on this clonotype: As an off-target read in a library built for alpha chains, this beta chain has a frequency of little significance. The chain joins TRBV10-3 to TRBJ1-1; D might be TRBD1 (5 bases). V was pared by 8 bases and J by 1 base, with 11 bases between. The CDR3 runs 13 residues. Germline V gives CDR1 ENHRY, CDR2 SYGVKD. The CDR3 reads CAIVRDSNTEAFF. The CDR3 nucleotides are TGTGCCATCGTGCGGGACTCGAACACTGAAGCTTTCTTT.

In this sample, this clonotype turned up a few times. Being off target in a library aimed at alpha chains, this beta chain has a size of little meaning. The CDR3 DNA follows: TGTGCCAGCAGTGAGAGCGGGAGTAGCACCACAGATACGCAGTATTTT. This gives the protein CASSESGSSTTDTQYF. The chain recombines TRBV12-3 or TRBV12-4 with TRBJ2-3; 8 bases agree with TRBD2. The CDR3 has 16 amino acids. Trimming took 5 bases from V and 2 from J; bases not matched to a gene: 9.

In this sample, this clonotype is medium-sized (0.01 to 0.1%). This beta chain lies outside the target of a library built for alpha chains; its clone size means little. J is TRBJ2-6 and V is TRBV7-8, with 8 nucleotides matching TRBD1. The CDR3 totals 15 residues. The V and J ends lost 4 bases and 10 bases, in that order; junction bases with no gene match: 9. Germline V gene sequence: CDR1 SGHVS, CDR2 FQNEAQ. The CDR3 reads CASSWGQAIGNVLTF. CDR3 coding DNA: TGTGCCAGCAGCTGGGGACAGGCGATCGGAAACGTCCTGACTTTC.

This clonotype is termed medium-sized (0.01 to 0.1%). This beta chain is an unintended read in a library built for alpha chains; its size means little. The V call is TRBV7-6, the J call TRBJ2-3; 7 bases align to TRBD1. The junction had 9 bases not matched to a gene; V was cut back by 2 bases and J by 4 bases. Germline assignment: CDR1 SGHVS and CDR2 FNYEAQ. The CDR3 runs to 16 residues. In DNA, the CDR3 is TGTGCCAGCAGCTTACGAGGGGGCCTTAAGCCAGATACGCAGTATTTT. Translation gives CASSLRGGLKPDTQYF.

This clonotype rates as medium-sized. Found in a library prepared for alpha chains, this beta chain is an off-target read, and its abundance has little meaning. This chain joins TRBV7-9 and TRBJ2-6, with D tentatively TRBD2 (6 bases). The V gene lost 5 bases and the J gene lost 3 bases, with 23 bases spanning the gap. The CDR3 runs 19 residues. From germline, CDR1 is SEHNR and CDR2 FQNEAQ (reference sequence). CDR3 DNA: TGTGCCAGCAGCCCCATCTTGAGCATCGGGGGAGATGGGGCCAACGTCCTGACTTTC. Translating gives CASSPILSIGGDGANVLTF.

This clonotype has a count of ten or more. Found in a library prepared for alpha chains, this beta chain is an off-target read, and its abundance has little meaning. CDR3 residues: CASSLYASNYGYTF. For the CDR3, the DNA is TGTGCCAGCAGCTTATATGCCAGTAACTATGGCTACACCTTC. The chain couples TRBV7-2 to TRBJ1-2; D uncertain. CDR3 length: 14 residues. Germline assignment: CDR1 SGHTA and CDR2 FQGNSA. V was clipped by 2 bases and J by 1 base, with 8 bases between them.

This clonotype was counted ten times or more. Because this beta chain is a stray read in a library intended to capture alpha chains, its abundance should not be given much weight. The genes are TRBV20-1 and TRBJ1-1, with TRBD1 matching 12 bases. The CDR3 is 15 amino acids. With V trimmed by 6 bases and J by 3 bases, 8 bases remained unmatched. Germline V gives CDR1 DFQATT, CDR2 SNEGSKA (reference sequence). The CDR3 DNA reads as TGCAGTGCCACCGGGACAGGGGGCGTGGACACTGAAGCTTTCTTT. Translation gives CSATGTGGVDTEAFF.

By its share, this clonotype is medium-sized. This beta chain came through as a stray read in a library set up for alpha chains, and its size says little. V usage is TRBV30 and J usage is TRBJ1-3, with TRBD1 as a possible D gene (5 bases). Germline V gives CDR1 GTSNPN, CDR2 SVGIG (reference sequence). The CDR3 runs 14 residues. With 4 bases removed from V and 3 bases from J, the gap between germline ends came to 13 bases. The CDR3 DNA reads as TGTGCCTGGACCAGGCAGGGACGTGGAAACACCATATATTTT. It is translated as CAWTRQGRGNTIYF.

Ten or more counts support this clonotype. Compared with germline, one end of the junction differs, possibly owing to a read error. Found in a library prepared for alpha chains, this beta chain is an off-target read, and its abundance has little meaning. V is TRBV27 and J is TRBJ2-7, with D unresolved. Germline loops: CDR1 MNHEY, CDR2 SMNVEV (reference sequence). The CDR3 runs 13 residues. The CDR3 DNA follows: TGTGCCAGCAGTTTTATGACCTCCTCCGAGCAGTACTTC. Translated, it gives CASSFMTSSEQYF.

Details on this clonotype: This beta chain is an off-target read within a library intended for alpha chains, so its frequency means little. CDR3 amino acids: CASRAGTRKLFF. For the CDR3, the DNA is TGTGCCAGCAGGGCAGGGACCCGAAAACTGTTTTTT. V and J are TRBV28 and TRBJ1-4; the D gene is possibly TRBD1 (5 bases). The CDR3 spans 12 residues. The germline V and J ends were trimmed by 6 bases and 10 bases, with 12 bases remaining between them. The germline CDR1 and CDR2 sequences are MDHEN and SYDVKM.

On this clonotype itself: Being off target in a library aimed at alpha chains, this beta chain has a size of little meaning. The chain is built from TRBV7-3 and TRBJ1-5, with 9 nucleotides matching TRBD1. V was clipped by 3 bases and J by 6 bases; unmatched bases: 6. CDR1 is SGHTA and CDR2 is FQGTGA in the germline V gene. The length of the CDR3 is 15 residues. The CDR3 DNA sequence: TGTGCCAGCAGCTTGAGGGGGACAGGGATTCAGCCCCAGCATTTT. Translating it yields CASSLRGTGIQPQHF.

This clonotype was detected many times. This beta chain appears as a stray read in a library generated for alpha chains; its size is not informative. Here the CDR3 reads CASSTRAGQGYNSPLHF. Here the CDR3 DNA reads TGTGCCAGCAGCACAAGGGCGGGACAGGGGTATAATTCACCCCTCCACTTT. The chain has TRBV28 and TRBJ1-6, with 10 bases matching TRBD1. Germline loops: CDR1 MDHEN, CDR2 SYDVKM. V lost 6 bases, J lost 4 bases, and 9 bases stayed unmatched. The CDR3 extends over 17 amino acids. Looking up the rest from reference TRBV28 and TRBJ1-6 gives the full variable domain: DVKVTQSSRYLVKRTGEKVFLECVQDMDHENMFWYRQDPGLGLRLIYFSYDVKMKEKGDIPEGYSVSREKKERFSLILESASTNQTSMYLCASSTRAGQGYNSPLHFGNGTRLTVT.